Listed here is a single T cell receptor (beta chain). The data originate from a study of blood T cell repertoires in COVID-19. For the study at large: Researchers got acute and convalescent COVID-19 samples from the United States, Italy and Spain. Nucleic acid was either cDNA or gDNA, and it came from T cells, B-cell-depleted T cells, or PBMCs.

Source study methods: Reference gene primer amplification gave estimated nucleated cell counts. The protocol was immunoSEQ multiplex PCR, while the TCRdb copy is restricted to in-frame clones and leaves out a portion. The V and J calls and clone size come from that table; D and trimming were worked out from the DNA. Of fewer than 200,000 clones listed, approximately 84% are singletons. The sample was peripheral blood. The sequence came from a man in his forties who had recovered from COVID-19.

CDR3 DNA: TGTGCCAGCAGCTTAGCGCGGACAGCCGCAGATACGCAGTATTTT. Residues: CASSLARTAADTQYF. V and J are TRBV7-8 and TRBJ2-3; D might be TRBD1 (6 bases). The V and J ends lost 0 bases and 4 bases respectively, with 11 bases between them. The CDR3 covers 15 residues. Looked up from germline, CDR1 is SGHVS and CDR2 is FQNEAQ.